Presented here are 7 T cell receptor beta chains from one specimen sequenced in a study of blood T cell repertoires in COVID-19. Clones were read by immunoSEQ multiplex PCR, and TCRdb kept only the in-frame ones, dropping some. The sample yields fewer than 700,000 clones, 85% to 90% seen once. Sample: peripheral blood. Receptors originate from a woman in her 50s with COVID-19, enrolled during active disease.

The J gene is TRBJ1-1, the V gene TRBV28, with 7 positions matching TRBD1. Per germline, CDR1 MDHEN and CDR2 SYDVKM. The CDR3 is 18 residues long. V shed 3 bases and J 2 bases; nucleotides not matched to a gene: 15. The CDR3 DNA reads as TGTGCCAGCAGTTTGCCCCACGGCTTTACAGGGGCTAACACTGAAGCTTTCTTT. It encodes CASSLPHGFTGANTEAFF.

This rearrangement joins TRBV9 to TRBJ1-1; D unresolved. V was trimmed by 0 bases and J by 5 bases, leaving 11 bases between them. The germline gives CDR1 SGDLS, CDR2 YYNGEE. There are 14 residues in the CDR3. In DNA form, the CDR3 reads TGTGCCAGCAGCGTAGGGTCCGGAGGAACTGAAGCTTTCTTT. Its translation: CASSVGSGGTEAFF.

The chain carries TRBV6-6 and TRBJ1-5; D is perhaps TRBD1 (5 bases). The V gene lost 5 bases and the J gene lost 4 bases, with 9 bases spanning the gap. The CDR3 spans 13 residues. The V gene's germline CDR1 is MNHNY and CDR2 SVGAGI (reference sequence). The CDR3 DNA reads as TGTGCCAGCAGTCCCAGGGTGAATCAGCCCCAGCATTTT. Protein sequence: CASSPRVNQPQHF.

The V gene is TRBV28, the J gene TRBJ1-4, with D unclear. Trimming left V 7 bases short and J 8 bases short, with 17 bases between. There are 14 residues in the CDR3. CDR1 is MDHEN and CDR2 is SYDVKM in the germline V gene. The CDR3 sequence is CASTEGPGREKLFF. The CDR3 DNA is TGTGCCAGCACCGAGGGCCCTGGGCGAGAAAAACTGTTTTTT. The full variable domain, completed using reference TRBV28 and TRBJ1-4, is DVKVTQSSRYLVKRTGEKVFLECVQDMDHENMFWYRQDPGLGLRLIYFSYDVKMKEKGDIPEGYSVSREKKERFSLILESASTNQTSMYLCASTEGPGREKLFFGSGTQLSVL.

J is TRBJ1-4 and V is TRBV6-5; 7 positions match TRBD1. The length of the CDR3 is 14 residues. Germline assignment: CDR1 MNHEY and CDR2 SVGAGI. J gave up 8 bases and V 6 bases, and 9 bases lay outside the gene matches. For the CDR3, the DNA is TGTGCCAGCAGATCCTCAGGGGGTCGAGAAAAACTGTTTTTT. Its protein product is CASRSSGGREKLFF.

A word on this clone: At the DNA level, this CDR3 is encoded by other sequences in the same sample as well. V usage is TRBV30 and J usage is TRBJ2-5; no reliable D call. Trimming took off 4 bases at V and 4 bases at J, with 10 bases between the two ends. CDR3 length equals 12 residues. The germline CDR1 and CDR2 sequences are GTSNPN and SVGIG (reference sequence). DNA of the CDR3: TGTGCCTGGACAGGTAACGGAGAGACCCAGTACTTC. Protein: CAWTGNGETQYF.

The chain couples TRBV5-5 to TRBJ1-2; possible D gene TRBD1, 6 bases. Germline CDR1 and CDR2: SGHKS and YYEKEE (reference sequence). V was shortened by 5 bases and J by 4 bases, with 12 bases between the two germline ends. CDR3 length: 13 residues. CDR3: CASRPGTSYGYTF. The CDR3, as DNA: TGTGCCAGCAGGCCCGGGACAAGCTATGGCTACACCTTC. The full variable domain, rest sourced from reference TRBV5-5 and TRBJ1-2, is DAGVTQSPTHLIKTRGQQVTLRCSPISGHKSVSWYQQVLGQGPQFIFQYYEKEERGRGNFPDRFSARQFPNYSSELNVNALLLGDSALYLCASRPGTSYGYTFGSGTRLTVV.